This TCR beta chain was identified during a study of T cell responses to AZD1222 COVID-19 vaccine. V dropped 4 bases and J dropped 7; count of bases not matched to a gene: 7. Germline V gene lookup returns CDR1 SGHTA and CDR2 FQGTGA. This CDR3 spans 15 amino acids. Findings and limits, study-wide: Increases in Spike-specific TCR breadth and depth were seen after two AZD1222 doses. Sampling that yielded the repertoires occurred only after the peak T cell response. The donor cohort was predominantly white British with a female majority, and clonal diversity may have been underestimated.

Some clones are missing from TCRdb's copy, which holds only in-frame ones; the method was immunoSEQ multiplex PCR. This table has roughly 140,000 clones, approximately 88% appearing once. Comment on this clone: The antigen is unknown.

The V call is TRBV7-3, the J call TRBJ2-1; 10 bases fit TRBD2. The sample in question was peripheral blood, obtained on day 0 of AZD1222 vaccination. The TCR was taken from an adult in good health. The CDR3, as DNA: TGTGCCAGCAGCTCTGAGCGGGGGGGCCGAAATGAGCAGTTCTTC. Encoded protein: CASSSERGGRNEQFF.